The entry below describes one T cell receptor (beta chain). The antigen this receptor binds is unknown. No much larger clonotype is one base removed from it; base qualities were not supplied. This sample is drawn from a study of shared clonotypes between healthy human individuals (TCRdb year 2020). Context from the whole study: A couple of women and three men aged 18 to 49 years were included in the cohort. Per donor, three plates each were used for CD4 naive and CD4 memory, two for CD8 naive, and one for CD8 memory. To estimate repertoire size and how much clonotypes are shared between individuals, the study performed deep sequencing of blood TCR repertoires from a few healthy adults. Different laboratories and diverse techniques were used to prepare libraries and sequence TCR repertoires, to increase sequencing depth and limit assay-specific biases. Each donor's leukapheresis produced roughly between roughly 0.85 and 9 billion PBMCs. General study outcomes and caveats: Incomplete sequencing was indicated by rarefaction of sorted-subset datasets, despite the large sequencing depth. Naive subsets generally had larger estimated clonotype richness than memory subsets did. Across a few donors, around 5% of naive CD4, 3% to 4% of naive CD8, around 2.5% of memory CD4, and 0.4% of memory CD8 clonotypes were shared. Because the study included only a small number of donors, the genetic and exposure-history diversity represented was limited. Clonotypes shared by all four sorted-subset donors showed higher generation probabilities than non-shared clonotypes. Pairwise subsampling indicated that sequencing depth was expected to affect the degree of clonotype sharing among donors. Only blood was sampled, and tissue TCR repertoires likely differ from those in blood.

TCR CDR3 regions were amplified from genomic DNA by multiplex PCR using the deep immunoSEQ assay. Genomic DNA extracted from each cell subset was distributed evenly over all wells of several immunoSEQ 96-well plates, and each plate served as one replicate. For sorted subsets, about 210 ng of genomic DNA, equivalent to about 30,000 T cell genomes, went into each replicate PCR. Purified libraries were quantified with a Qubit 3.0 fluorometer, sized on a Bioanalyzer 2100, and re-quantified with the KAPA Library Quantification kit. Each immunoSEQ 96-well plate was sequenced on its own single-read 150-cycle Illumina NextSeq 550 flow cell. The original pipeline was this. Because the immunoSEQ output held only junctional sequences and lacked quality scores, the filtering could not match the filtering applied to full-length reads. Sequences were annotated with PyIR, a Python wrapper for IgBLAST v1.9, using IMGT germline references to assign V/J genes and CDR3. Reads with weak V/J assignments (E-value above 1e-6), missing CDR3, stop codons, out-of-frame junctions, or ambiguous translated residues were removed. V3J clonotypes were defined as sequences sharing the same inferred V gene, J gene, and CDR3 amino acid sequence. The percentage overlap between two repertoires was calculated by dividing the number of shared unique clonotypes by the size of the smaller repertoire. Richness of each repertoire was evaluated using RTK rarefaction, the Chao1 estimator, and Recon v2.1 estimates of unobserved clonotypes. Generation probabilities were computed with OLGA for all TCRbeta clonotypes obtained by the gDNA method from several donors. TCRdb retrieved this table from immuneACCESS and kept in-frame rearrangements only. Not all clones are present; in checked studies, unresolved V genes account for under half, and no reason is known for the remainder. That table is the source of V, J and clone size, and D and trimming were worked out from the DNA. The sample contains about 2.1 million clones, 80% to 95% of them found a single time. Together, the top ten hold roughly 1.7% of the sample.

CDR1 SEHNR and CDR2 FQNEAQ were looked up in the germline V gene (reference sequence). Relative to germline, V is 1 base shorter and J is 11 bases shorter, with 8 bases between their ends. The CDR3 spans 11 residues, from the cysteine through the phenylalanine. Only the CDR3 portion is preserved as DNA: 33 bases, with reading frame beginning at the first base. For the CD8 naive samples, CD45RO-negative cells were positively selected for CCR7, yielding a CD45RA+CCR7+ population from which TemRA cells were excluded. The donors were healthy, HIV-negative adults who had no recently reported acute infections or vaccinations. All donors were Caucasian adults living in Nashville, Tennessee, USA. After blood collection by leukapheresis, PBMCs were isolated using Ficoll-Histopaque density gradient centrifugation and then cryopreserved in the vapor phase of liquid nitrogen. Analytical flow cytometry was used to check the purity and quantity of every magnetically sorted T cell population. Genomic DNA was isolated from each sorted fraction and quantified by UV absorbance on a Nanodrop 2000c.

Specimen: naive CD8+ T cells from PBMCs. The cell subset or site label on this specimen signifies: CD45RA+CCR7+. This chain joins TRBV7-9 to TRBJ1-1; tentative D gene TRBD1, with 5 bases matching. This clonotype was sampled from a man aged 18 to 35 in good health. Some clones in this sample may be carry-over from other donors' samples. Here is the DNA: TGTGCCAGCAGCTTAGGGGGCGGGGCTTTCTTT. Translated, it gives CASSLGGGAFF.